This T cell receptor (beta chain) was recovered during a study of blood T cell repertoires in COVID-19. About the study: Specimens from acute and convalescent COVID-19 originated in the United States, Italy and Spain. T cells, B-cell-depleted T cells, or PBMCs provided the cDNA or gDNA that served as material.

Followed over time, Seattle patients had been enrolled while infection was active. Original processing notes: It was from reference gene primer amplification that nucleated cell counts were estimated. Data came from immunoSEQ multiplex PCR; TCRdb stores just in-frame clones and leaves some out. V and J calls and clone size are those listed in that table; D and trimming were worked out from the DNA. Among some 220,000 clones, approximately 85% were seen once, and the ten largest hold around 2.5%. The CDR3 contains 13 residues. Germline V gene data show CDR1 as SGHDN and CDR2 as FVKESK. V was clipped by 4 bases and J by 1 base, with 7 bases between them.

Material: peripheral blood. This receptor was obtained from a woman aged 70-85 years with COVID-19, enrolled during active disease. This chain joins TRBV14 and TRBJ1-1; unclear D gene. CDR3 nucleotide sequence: TGTGCCAGCAGCCCTTACAAGAACACTGAAGCTTTCTTT. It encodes CASSPYKNTEAFF.